Listed below are T cell receptor beta chains from one sample, sequenced in a study of OX40 agonist ivuxolimab in advanced cancers. Measured with immunoSEQ multiplex PCR; TCRdb has only the in-frame clones, and not every one. The sample lists approximately 74,000 clones, just over 90% occurring once. The sequences come from CD4+ or CD8+ T cells sorted from blood, collected in a trial of the OX40 agonist ivuxolimab. The receptors come from an adult with an advanced solid tumor such as melanoma, head and neck, liver or kidney cancer. Each CDR3 is given with its conserved first and last residue. The D gene is left open where the match is weak. Rows may omit the clone size; those that give it use once, few, many or a size class.

D,size,V,J,CDR3,DNA
TRBD2,-,TRBV6-5,TRBJ2-1,CASSGPSSGYNEQFF,TGTGCCAGCTCGGGTCCGTCTAGCGGATACAATGAGCAGTTCTTC
-,-,TRBV9,TRBJ1-2,CASSRGGGLGYGHTF,TGTGCCAGCAGCCGGGGGGGTGGCCTCGGTTATGGCCACACCTTC
TRBD1,once,TRBV5-5,TRBJ2-7,CASSLVGTGTYEQYF,TGTGCCAGCAGCTTGGTAGGGACAGGTACCTACGAGCAGTACTTC
-,-,TRBV6-1,TRBJ1-2,CASRGGVAYGYTF,TGTGCCAGCAGGGGAGGGGTTGCCTATGGCTACACCTTC
-,-,TRBV5-8,TRBJ2-7,CASSLAWAVEQYF,TGTGCCAGCAGCTTGGCCTGGGCGGTCGAGCAGTACTTC
-,-,TRBV9,TRBJ2-1,CASSVEDSDYNEQFF,TGTGCCAGCAGCGTAGAGGACAGCGACTACAATGAGCAGTTCTTC
-,-,TRBV6-1,TRBJ2-2,CASSFPGELFF,TGTGCCAGCAGTTTTCCCGGGGAGCTGTTTTTT
TRBD2,-,TRBV5-6,TRBJ2-1,CASSFGRRGREVGEQFF,TGTGCCAGCAGTTTTGGCAGACGCGGGAGGGAGGTAGGTGAGCAGTTCTTC
-,-,TRBV15,TRBJ1-1,CATSRDIIKGNTEAFF,TGTGCCACCAGCAGAGATATCATTAAAGGGAACACTGAAGCTTTCTTT
TRBD2,-,TRBV5-1,TRBJ2-7,CASSLGEGLSYEQYF,TGCGCCAGCAGCTTGGGGGAGGGCCTCTCCTACGAGCAGTACTTC
TRBD2,-,TRBV27,TRBJ2-1,CASSLLAGRYNEQFF,TGTGCCAGCAGTTTACTAGCGGGGCGATACAATGAGCAGTTCTTC
-,-,TRBV28,TRBJ2-7,CASSPGLGGYEQYF,TGTGCCAGCAGTCCGGGTCTCGGGGGCTACGAGCAGTACTTC